The entry below describes one T cell receptor (beta chain). Its cognate antigen is unknown. The data stem from a study of T cell responses to AZD1222 COVID-19 vaccine. Study-wide findings and caveats: Spike-specific TCR breadth and depth rose after two AZD1222 doses. Baseline seropositivity occurred in only 5 or 6 AZD1222 recipients. Donors in the cohort were predominantly white British and more often female, and clonal diversity was possibly underestimated.

TCRdb's table, derived via immunoSEQ multiplex PCR, lists solely in-frame clones and lacks some. The table has about 99,000 clones, 87% seen once. The ends were cut back, 7 bases at V and 1 base at J, with 3 bases in the middle. Germline CDR1 is SNHLY and CDR2 is FYNNEI. The CDR3 sequence is 11 residues long. The sample consisted of peripheral blood, taken on day 0 of AZD1222 vaccination. The chain links TRBV2 to TRBJ2-3; unclear D gene. The clonotype comes from an adult in good health. The CDR3 nucleotides are TGTGCCAGCACTGGCACAGATACGCAGTATTTT. Encoded protein: CASTGTDTQYF.